This T cell receptor (beta chain) was recovered during a study of identical twins. TCRdb processed the 5' RACE reads anew with MiXCR; each CDR3 protein has one entry. The sample lists 500,000 to 650,000 distinct CDR3 sequences, 20% to 25% seen once, with 0.4% to 0.6% in the top ten. This CDR3 region has 15 residues. Trimming removed 3 bases from V and 2 bases from J, with 10 bases in between. In germline, CDR1 is SGHAT, CDR2 FQNNGV. This sample also appeared in a second study, on yellow fever vaccine responses in identical twins.

This clonotype was sampled from a woman in her late teens or twenties in good health. Sequences were obtained from CD4+ T cells sorted from blood. This chain connects TRBV11-2 to TRBJ2-2, with D possibly being TRBD1 (6 bases). CDR3 protein: CASSLGAPNTGELFF. CDR3 sequence (DNA): TGTGCCAGCAGCTTGGGGGCACCTAACACCGGGGAGCTGTTTTTT.